One and the same sample provided the 14 T cell receptor beta chains below, sequenced in a study of shared clonotypes between healthy human individuals. Using immunoSEQ multiplex PCR, the repertoire was profiled, and TCRdb retains in-frame clones only, with some absent. The table has approximately 120,000 clones, about 70% seen once. The source material was memory CD8+ T cells sorted from blood. The subset is: CD45RO+ cells pooled with CCR7-negative TemRA cells. The source is a woman in her twenties or thirties in good health.

This clone occurred a few times. The CDR3: CSVLGREREQYF. The CDR3 DNA reads as TGCAGCGTCCTGGGGCGGGAAAGGGAGCAGTACTTC. The chain carries TRBV29-1 and TRBJ2-5, with D possibly being TRBD2 (6 bases). The V gene lost 6 bases and the J gene lost 11 bases, with 19 bases spanning the gap. CDR3 length: 12 amino acids. The germline CDR1 and CDR2 sequences are SQVTM and ANQGSEA.

Notes on this clone: A far larger clone is one base from this, pointing to a likely read error. V gene TRBV7-8 combines with J gene TRBJ2-7, with 11 bases aligning to TRBD1. Germline CDR1 is SGHVS and CDR2 is FQNEAQ. The CDR3 spans 15 residues. Trimming took 6 bases from V and 5 from J; bases not matched to a gene: 9. CDR3 sequence (DNA): TGTGCCAGCAGGAAGGACAGGGGGCCGCAGAACGAGCAGTACTTC. Residues: CASRKDRGPQNEQYF.

This clone was observed many times. The rearrangement uses TRBV7-2 and TRBJ1-1; TRBD1 is a possible D gene (5 bases). The CDR3 runs to 15 residues. Per germline, CDR1 SGHTA and CDR2 FQGNSA. V gave up 5 bases and J gave up 0 bases, with 13 bases separating them. CDR3 amino acids: CASSPTGTLNTEAFF. CDR3 DNA sequence: TGTGCCAGCAGCCCAACTGGGACCTTGAACACTGAAGCTTTCTTT.

In its sample, this clone was seen a few times. The rearrangement links TRBV6-4 to TRBJ2-5; possible D gene TRBD1, 6 bases. There are 13 residues in the CDR3. V was clipped by 8 bases and J by 4 bases, with 14 bases between them. The germline V gene has CDR1 MRHNA and CDR2 SNTAGT. As DNA, the CDR3 is TGTGCCAGCTCGTCAGGGGAAACAGAGACCCAGTACTTC. Translated, it gives CASSSGETETQYF.

In its sample, this clone was seen a few times. This chain connects TRBV4-1 to TRBJ1-5; D ambiguous. V gave up 4 bases and J gave up 3 bases, with 7 bases separating them. CDR1 is MGHRA, CDR2 YSYEKL, per germline. This CDR3 is 13 amino acids long. CDR3 sequence reads: CASSPWLNQPQHF. CDR3 nucleotides: TGCGCCAGCAGCCCTTGGCTCAATCAGCCCCAGCATTTT.

The chain combines TRBV9 with TRBJ2-7, with no clear D. The CDR3 consists of 14 residues. From germline, CDR1 is SGDLS and CDR2 YYNGEE. Trimming removed 0 bases at V and 0 bases at J, with 7 bases between. In DNA form, the CDR3 reads TGTGCCAGCAGCGTAGTCCCCTCCTCCTACGAGCAGTACTTC. Translating gives CASSVVPSSYEQYF.

Note on this clone: One base away lies a much larger clone, so this may be a sequencing read error. The same CDR3 is also encoded by other DNA sequences in this sample. The chain has TRBV9 and TRBJ2-1; 9 bases agree with TRBD2. The V segment lost 0 bases and the J segment 3 bases; nucleotides outside the gene matches: 1. This CDR3 spans 15 amino acids. The germline CDR1 and CDR2 sequences are SGDLS and YYNGEE. The CDR3 is CASSVASGVYNEQFF. CDR3 DNA: TGTGCCAGCAGCGTAGCTAGCGGGGTCTACAATGAGCAGTTCTTC.

The gene calls are TRBV5-1 and TRBJ2-1; no clear D gene. The CDR3 has 12 residues. Looked up from germline, CDR1 is SGHRS and CDR2 is YFSETQ. V was cut by 4 bases and J by 4 bases, with 6 bases left in between. The chain's CDR3 is CASSEKYNEQFF. CDR3 DNA: TGCGCCAGCAGCGAGAAGTACAATGAGCAGTTCTTC.

The rearrangement links TRBV4-1 to TRBJ2-1, with D perhaps assigned TRBD1 or TRBD2 (5 bases each). Per germline, CDR1 MGHRA and CDR2 YSYEKL. CDR3 length: 16 amino acids. Trimming took 1 base from V and 5 from J, leaving 15 bases between them. In DNA, the CDR3 is TGCGCCAGCAGCCAAGGAGAAAGCCGGGGCAACAATGAGCAGTTCTTC. Its translation is CASSQGESRGNNEQFF.

The chain joins TRBV5-6 to TRBJ2-3; no reliable D call. CDR1 and CDR2 from the germline V gene are SGHDT and YYEEEE. V lost 4 bases, J lost 3 bases, and 9 bases lay in between. CDR3 size: 13 residues. The CDR3 protein is CASSLTGTDTQYF. In DNA, the CDR3 is TGTGCCAGCAGCCTGACTGGGACAGATACGCAGTATTTT.

This clone was seen more than once but under ten times. The chain recombines TRBV4-1 with TRBJ1-3, with no clear D. CDR1 is MGHRA, CDR2 YSYEKL, per germline. V shed 0 bases and J shed 0 bases, with 9 bases lying between them. The CDR3 totals 16 residues. The CDR3 DNA reads as TGCGCCAGCAGCCAAGATTTCACCAACTCTGGAAACACCATATATTTT. It encodes CASSQDFTNSGNTIYF.

The rearrangement joins TRBV5-6 to TRBJ2-2; TRBD2 matches 16 bases. Looked up from germline, CDR1 is SGHDT and CDR2 is YYEEEE. This CDR3 region has 17 residues. V lost 5 bases, J lost 8 bases, and 9 bases stayed unmatched. The CDR3 sequence is CASRPGLAGGPSGELFF. The DNA for the CDR3 is TGTGCCAGCAGGCCGGGACTAGCGGGAGGGCCATCGGGGGAGCTGTTTTTT.

V and J are TRBV5-4 and TRBJ2-6; 10 bases are shared with TRBD1. Germline V gene lookup returns CDR1 SGHNT and CDR2 YYREEE (reference sequence). The J segment lost 3 bases and the V segment lost 5 bases, leaving 8 bases of the junction unmatched. CDR3 length: 17 residues. The CDR3 loop reads CASSPGTGVDGANVLTF. The DNA for the CDR3 is TGTGCCAGCAGTCCCGGGACAGGGGTGGATGGGGCCAACGTCCTGACTTTC.

This clone was detected a few times. The V and J genes are TRBV6-4 and TRBJ1-1; D is perhaps TRBD1 (6 bases). This CDR3 spans 14 amino acids. The germline CDR1 and CDR2 sequences are MRHNA and SNTAGT. The germline V and J ends were trimmed by 2 bases and 8 bases, with 15 bases remaining between them. The CDR3 region is CASSDGTRGSEAFF. In nucleotides, the CDR3 is TGTGCCAGCAGTGACGGGACACGCGGGTCCGAAGCTTTCTTT.